A single sample is the source of the 32 T cell receptor beta chains below, sequenced in a study of regulatory T cells in long-lasting Graves disease. Relying on iRepertoire HTBI primers and Arm-PCR of CDR3 regions, the team built TCR beta libraries. TCRdb redid the calling of the multiplex PCR reads with MiXCR, one entry per CDR3 protein. The data show 350,000 to 500,000 distinct CDR3 sequences, around 15% seen once. Time point noted: newly diagnosed GD, antithyroid drugs for less than 3 months. After RNA was extracted from PBMCs, the TCR library was made from it. These same records also appear under a second study, on T cells in Graves' hyperthyroidism and ophthalmopathy.

This material consisted of peripheral blood mononuclear cells (PBMCs), taken at new diagnosis, from a patient treated with antithyroid drugs. The receptors derive from a woman aged 45 to 65 with Graves disease.

This clonotype occurred a few times. The gene calls are TRBV27 and TRBJ1-1; TRBD1 might be the D (5 bases). This CDR3 spans 15 amino acids. Germline V gene sequence: CDR1 MNHEY, CDR2 SMNVEV (reference sequence). V shed 5 bases and J shed 4 bases, with 17 bases lying between them. In nucleotides, the CDR3 is TGTGCCAGCAGTCCCGGGCCCGAGGGGACCACTGAAGCTTTCTTT. Translating gives CASSPGPEGTTEAFF.

This clonotype was counted ten times or more. This chain uses TRBV5-1 with TRBJ1-4, with TRBD1 as a possible D gene (5 bases). This CDR3 is built from 17 residues. Germline CDR1 reads SGHRS; CDR2 reads YFSETQ. The germline V and J ends were trimmed by 0 bases and 0 bases, with 12 bases remaining between them. The DNA for the CDR3 is TGCGCCAGCAGCTTGGATACGGGGGTTGCAACTAATGAAAAACTGTTTTTT. It is translated as CASSLDTGVATNEKLFF.

The table lists this clonotype with a few counts. The chain carries TRBV6-1 and TRBJ1-5; tentatively, D is TRBD1 (5 bases). The germline V gene has CDR1 MNHNS and CDR2 SASEGT. Trimming removed 7 bases from V and 3 bases from J, with 16 bases in between. The CDR3 has 15 residues. For the CDR3, the DNA is TGTGCCAGCACCGAGGGGCTGTTGTCCAATCAGCCCCAGCATTTT. Translating gives CASTEGLLSNQPQHF.

The J gene is TRBJ2-7, the V gene TRBV5-1; TRBD2 agrees at 10 bases. Germline V gives CDR1 SGHRS, CDR2 YFSETQ. CDR3 length: 15 residues. Germline trimming cut 0 bases from V and 3 bases from J; bases unmatched to any gene: 3. For the CDR3, the DNA is TGCGCCAGCAGCTTGGATGCTAGCGGGAGCTACGAGCAGTACTTC. Its protein is CASSLDASGSYEQYF.

This clonotype was seen ten or more times. This chain joins TRBV11-2 and TRBJ2-7, with D possibly called TRBD1 or TRBD2 (6 bases each). V dropped 0 bases and J dropped 2 bases, with 20 bases sitting between them. Per the germline V gene, CDR1 is SGHAT and CDR2 is FQNNGV. This CDR3 contains 18 residues. The CDR3, as DNA: TGTGCCAGCAGCTTAGAACCCCAAAGGGGGGATCCTACCTACGAGCAGTACTTC. It encodes CASSLEPQRGDPTYEQYF.

Concerning this clonotype: A read error may account for a junction end that differs from germline. This chain connects TRBV13 to TRBJ2-2; 7 bases are a match to TRBD1. The CDR3 consists of 14 residues. Germline lookup yields CDR1 PRHDT and CDR2 FYEKMQ (reference sequence). The CDR3 region is CASSLGTVTGELFF. DNA for the CDR3: TGCGCCAGCAGCTTGGGGACAGTTACCGGGGAGCTGTTTTTT. The whole variable domain, filled in from reference TRBV13 and TRBJ2-2, reads AAGVIQSPRHLIKEKRETATLKCYPIPRHDTVYWYQQGPGQDPQFLISFYEKMQSDKGSIPDRFSAQQFSDYHSELNMSSLELGDSALYFCASSLGTVTGELFFGEGSRLTVL.

V gene TRBV5-6 combines with J gene TRBJ2-1; either TRBD1 or TRBD2 may fit D (5 bases each). The CDR3 covers 14 residues. Looked up from germline, CDR1 is SGHDT and CDR2 is YYEEEE. The V and J ends lost 6 bases and 0 bases respectively, with 10 bases between them. CDR3 in DNA: TGTGCCAGCAACTGGGGGAACTCCTACAATGAGCAGTTCTTC. Amino acids: CASNWGNSYNEQFF.

At least ten counts were recorded for this clonotype. This chain uses TRBV7-2 with TRBJ2-1; D gene ambiguous. Germline CDR1 and CDR2: SGHTA and FQGNSA. The CDR3 consists of 15 residues. The V gene lost 1 base and the J gene lost 7 bases, with 14 bases spanning the gap. CDR3 protein: CASSLEGLVINEQFF. The CDR3 DNA sequence: TGTGCCAGCAGCTTAGAAGGTTTAGTGATAAATGAGCAGTTCTTC.

This clonotype was counted at least ten times. This chain connects TRBV5-1 to TRBJ2-3; D possibly corresponds to TRBD2 (6 bases). This CDR3 is 15 amino acids long. Trimming pared 4 bases from V and 2 bases from J, leaving 14 bases between. Germline V gives CDR1 SGHRS, CDR2 YFSETQ. The CDR3: CASSPRRAVTDTQYF. CDR3 DNA sequence: TGCGCCAGCAGCCCCCGGAGGGCCGTCACAGATACGCAGTATTTT.

This clonotype was seen repeatedly, ten times or more. The rearrangement uses TRBV7-9 and TRBJ2-5; D is ambiguous. Germline V gene data show CDR1 as SEHNR and CDR2 as FQNEAQ (reference sequence). This CDR3 has 14 amino acids. Trimming took off 2 bases at V and 4 bases at J, with 11 bases between the two ends. This chain's CDR3 is CASSLSNSLETQYF. In nucleotides, the CDR3 is TGTGCCAGCAGCTTATCTAACAGCTTAGAGACCCAGTACTTC.

J is TRBJ2-7 and V is TRBV4-1; no reliable D call. The V end was cut by 3 bases, the J end by 4 bases, with 13 bases between. There are 14 residues in the CDR3. CDR1 and CDR2 (germline): MGHRA, YSYEKL. In DNA, the CDR3 is TGCGCCAGCAGCCAGCCTAGGACGGAATACGAGCAGTACTTC. Translation: CASSQPRTEYEQYF.

The chain carries TRBV7-6 and TRBJ2-3, with D unclear. Germline loops: CDR1 SGHVS, CDR2 FNYEAQ. The ends were cut back, 3 bases at V and 4 bases at J, with 11 bases in the middle. The CDR3 is 14 amino acids. In DNA form, the CDR3 reads TGTGCCAGCAGCTTGGGGAACCCCCCAGATACGCAGTATTTT. It encodes CASSLGNPPDTQYF. Looking up the rest from reference TRBV7-6 and TRBJ2-3 gives the full variable domain: GAGVSQSPRYKVTKRGQDVALRCDPISGHVSLYWYRQALGQGPEFLTYFNYEAQQDKSGLPNDRFSAERPEGSISTLTIQRTEQRDSAMYRCASSLGNPPDTQYFGPGTRLTVL.

Note on this clonotype: Being one base from a much bigger clone, this may be a read error. V and J are TRBV2 and TRBJ2-2, with D possibly TRBD2 on 6 matching bases. CDR3 length: 14 amino acids. V shed 7 bases and J shed 6 bases, with 15 bases lying between them. Germline lookup yields CDR1 SNHLY and CDR2 FYNNEI. The CDR3 bases are TGTGCCAGCACCGAAGGGAGGTATTCCGGGGAGCTGTTTTTT. Residues: CASTEGRYSGELFF.

This clonotype was seen more than once but under ten times. The rearrangement links TRBV6-2 or TRBV6-3 to TRBJ2-7; no firm D call. CDR3 length: 12 amino acids. From germline, CDR1 is MNHEY and CDR2 SVGEGT. With 4 bases removed from V and 5 bases from J, the gap between germline ends came to 9 bases. The CDR3 loop reads CASSSVSHEQYF. In nucleotides, the CDR3 is TGTGCCAGCAGTTCGGTGAGCCACGAGCAGTACTTC.

This clonotype was found many times. The chain couples TRBV30 to TRBJ1-5; TRBD1 is a possible D gene (6 bases). The V end lost 3 bases, the J end lost 4 bases, and 16 bases lay between the germline ends. CDR3 length equals 15 residues. Germline values: CDR1 GTSNPN, CDR2 SVGIG (reference sequence). DNA of the CDR3: TGTGCCTGGAGGACAAAAGGGACACCGAATCAGCCCCAGCATTTT. Translation gives CAWRTKGTPNQPQHF.

This clonotype was seen at least ten times. The rearrangement joins TRBV9 to TRBJ2-3; tentatively, D is TRBD1 or TRBD2 (9 bases each). The assigned J gene may be wrong: the sequence end matches TRBJ2-1 better. The CDR3 is 15 residues long. Germline assignment: CDR1 SGDLS and CDR2 YYNGEE. The CDR3 protein is CASSVAASGTGEQFF. CDR3 sequence (DNA): TGTGCCAGCAGCGTAGCTGCTAGCGGGACAGGGGAGCAGTTCTTC.

This clonotype was seen repeatedly, ten times or more. The CDR3 here is CASRKDSHSNQPQHF. The CDR3 DNA is TGTGCCAGCAGGAAGGACAGCCATAGCAATCAGCCCCAGCATTTT. The chain carries TRBV2 and TRBJ1-5; D is perhaps TRBD1 (6 bases). The CDR3 covers 15 residues. V lost 6 bases and J 0 bases, leaving 12 bases between the germline ends. CDR1 SNHLY and CDR2 FYNNEI come from the germline V gene.

This clonotype was counted at least ten times. This chain links TRBV7-2 with TRBJ1-3; D ambiguous. CDR3 length equals 14 residues. V dropped 9 bases and J dropped 3 bases, with 15 bases sitting between them. Germline CDR1 reads SGHTA; CDR2 reads FQGNSA. For the CDR3, the DNA is TGTGCCAGTCACCGGGTCCGAGGTGGAAACACCATATATTTT. Protein: CASHRVRGGNTIYF.

The chain uses TRBV10-2 and TRBJ2-7; D is uncertain. Germline assignment: CDR1 WSHSY and CDR2 SAAADI. With 7 bases removed from V and 6 bases from J, the gap between germline ends came to 10 bases. This CDR3 contains 11 residues. The CDR3 loop reads CASTLSGEQYF. CDR3 nucleotide sequence: TGCGCCAGCACCCTTTCGGGCGAGCAGTACTTC.

Many counts were recorded for this clonotype. The chain links TRBV6-1 to TRBJ2-7, with D possibly matching TRBD1 (6 bases). Trimming took 9 bases from V and 3 from J, leaving 12 bases between them. The CDR3 loop spans 12 amino acids. CDR1 MNHNS and CDR2 SASEGT come from the germline V gene. Here the CDR3 DNA reads TGTGCCAGTGGGTTCAGGGGCTACGAGCAGTACTTC. Translation: CASGFRGYEQYF.

Only a few counts were recorded for this clonotype. The rearrangement joins TRBV6-1 to TRBJ2-4, with 7 bases fitting TRBD1. The CDR3 spans 14 residues. The germline CDR1 and CDR2 sequences are MNHNS and SASEGT. J was trimmed by 4 bases and V by 5 bases; bases with no gene match: 5. The CDR3, as DNA: TGTGCCAGCAGTACCCTGACAGGGAAAAACATTCAGTACTTC. Encoded protein: CASSTLTGKNIQYF.

The sample holds many counts of this clonotype. CDR3 sequence reads: CASSYSGDSGNTIYF. The CDR3 DNA is TGTGCCAGCAGTTACTCAGGGGACTCTGGAAACACCATATATTTT. V is TRBV6-5 and J is TRBJ1-3, with a tentative D call TRBD1 (5 bases). CDR1 and CDR2 (germline): MNHEY, SVGAGI. CDR3 size: 15 residues. Trimming shortened V by 0 bases and J by 0 bases, and 6 bases separated the two germline ends.

This clonotype was seen repeatedly, ten times or more. The gene calls are TRBV10-3 and TRBJ1-1, with D hard to call. The ends were cut back, 5 bases at V and 0 bases at J, with 13 bases in the middle. CDR3 length: 15 amino acids. The V gene's germline CDR1 is ENHRY and CDR2 SYGVKD. The CDR3 region is CAISQKTDMNTEAFF. The CDR3 DNA follows: TGTGCCATCAGTCAGAAAACTGATATGAACACTGAAGCTTTCTTT.

The chain employs TRBV5-1 and TRBJ2-3; 7 bases map to TRBD2. The V segment lost 5 bases and the J segment 2 bases; nucleotides outside the gene matches: 5. Germline CDR1 and CDR2: SGHRS and YFSETQ. The CDR3 is 14 amino acids. The CDR3 is CASSPSGPTDTQYF. CDR3 sequence (DNA): TGCGCCAGCAGTCCTAGCGGACCCACAGATACGCAGTATTTT.

This clonotype was detected many times. V and J are TRBV11-2 and TRBJ2-7, with TRBD2 matching 9 bases. The ends lost 2 bases at V and 6 bases at J; junction bases unmatched: 8. This CDR3 has 15 amino acids. Germline CDR1 reads SGHAT; CDR2 reads FQNNGV. CDR3 sequence reads: CASSLRTRRGGEQYF. The CDR3 DNA follows: TGTGCCAGCAGCTTACGGACACGGCGGGGGGGCGAGCAGTACTTC.

As to this clonotype: A much larger clone is a single base away; this may be a read error. V and J are TRBV12-3 or TRBV12-4 and TRBJ2-7, with D maybe TRBD2 (5 bases). The ends were cut back, 5 bases at V and 2 bases at J, with 16 bases in the middle. The CDR3 is 15 residues long. The CDR3 loop reads CASSARWGATYEQYF. CDR3 bases: TGTGCCAGCAGTGCCCGGTGGGGAGCAACCTACGAGCAGTACTTC.

Note on this clonotype: One junction end does not reproduce the germline sequence, and a read error may be involved. The chain uses TRBV28 and TRBJ2-1, with TRBD2 matching over 11 bases. Germline CDR1 reads MDHEN; CDR2 reads SYDVKM. The length of the CDR3 is 17 residues. The chain's CDR3 is CVSSLSLAGGFGNEQFF. In DNA form, the CDR3 reads TGTGTCAGCAGTTTATCCCTAGCGGGAGGATTTGGGAATGAGCAGTTCTTC. Full variable domain (remainder filled in from reference TRBV28 and TRBJ2-1): DVKVTQSSRYLVKRTGEKVFLECVQDMDHENMFWYRQDPGLGLRLIYFSYDVKMKEKGDIPEGYSVSREKKERFSLILESASTNQTSMYLCVSSLSLAGGFGNEQFFGPGTRLTVL.

This clonotype was seen just once. A much larger clone lies a single base off, so this may be a read error. The chain recombines TRBV27 with TRBJ2-1; TRBD2 matches 7 bases. The germline gives CDR1 MNHEY, CDR2 SMNVEV (reference sequence). The length of the CDR3 is 15 residues. The trim removed 5 bases at V and 5 bases at J, leaving 9 bases unmatched. The CDR3, as DNA: TGTGCCAGCAGTCTCCCCGGGGGGAAACACAATGAGCAGTTCTTC. Translated, it gives CASSLPGGKHNEQFF.

The chain has TRBV29-1 and TRBJ1-2, with TRBD1 matching over 7 bases. V lost 6 bases and J lost 7; bases outside the gene matches: 11. Looked up from germline, CDR1 is SQVTM and CDR2 is ANQGSEA. CDR3 length: 13 residues. CDR3 bases: TGCAGCGTATGGACAGGTCCTGCGGGTGGCTACACCTTC. Protein product: CSVWTGPAGGYTF.

This clonotype was picked up a small number of times. The chain joins TRBV28 to TRBJ2-3; D not resolved. The CDR3 contains 16 residues. Trimming stripped 2 bases from V and 4 bases from J, with 16 bases between. Germline CDR1 and CDR2: MDHEN and SYDVKM. This CDR3 reads CASSLVSGLGPDTQYF. The CDR3 region has the DNA TGTGCCAGCAGTTTAGTATCAGGCCTTGGGCCAGATACGCAGTATTTT.

This clonotype was found many times. This chain links TRBV2 with TRBJ2-7, with D unclear. This CDR3 comprises 15 residues. Germline CDR1 is SNHLY and CDR2 is FYNNEI. The V end lost 3 bases, the J end lost 0 bases, and 12 bases lay between the germline ends. The CDR3 coding sequence is TGTGCCAGCAGTGATCCGGGCCTTATCTCCTACGAGCAGTACTTC. This encodes CASSDPGLISYEQYF.

The sample holds many counts of this clonotype. The V gene is TRBV20-1, the J gene TRBJ2-5; D call uncertain. V shed 0 bases and J shed 2 bases, with 22 bases lying between them. CDR1 is DFQATT and CDR2 is SNEGSKA in the germline V gene (reference sequence). CDR3 length: 18 amino acids. The CDR3, as DNA: TGCAGTGCTAGAGATCTCGCCAAACCGGGCGAGCTACAAGAGACCCAGTACTTC. It is translated as CSARDLAKPGELQETQYF.